This T cell receptor beta chain was captured in a study of T cell responses to AZD1222 COVID-19 vaccine. Findings and caveats of the study: The span of vaccine-associated CD4 TCRs extended across spike, with dominance at 160-218 and 743-854.

Samples with a second dose at about 4 or about 12 weeks were pooled together. Points on this clone: What it binds is unknown.

Here immunoSEQ multiplex PCR was the method, and the copy in TCRdb shows in-frame clones only, minus some. The sample has roughly 120,000 clones, about nine tenths seen once; the top ten hold around 2.5%. The germline gives CDR1 LNHDA, CDR2 SQIVND (reference sequence). Trimming took 10 bases from V and 4 from J, leaving 22 bases between them. This CDR3 comprises 15 residues. The gene calls are TRBV19 and TRBJ1-2; no firm D call. The TCR was taken from an adult who received the AZD1222 COVID-19 vaccine. The input for sequencing was peripheral blood, taken 28 days after the second AZD1222 dose. The CDR3 sequence is CATGVGHAVVYGYTF. In nucleotides, the CDR3 is TGTGCCACCGGGGTGGGTCACGCCGTCGTCTATGGCTACACCTTC.